These 9 T cell receptor beta chains share one sample of origin, sequenced in a study of T cells in Graves' hyperthyroidism and ophthalmopathy. There were TCR beta CDR3 regions amplified from RNA transcripts. The TCR CDR3 was amplified in a first-round RT-PCR using the HTBI primer set. TCRdb reanalysed the multiplex PCR reads using MiXCR and keeps one entry per CDR3 protein. The sample yields 490,000 or so distinct CDR3 sequences, about 20% seen once. The material sequenced was blood. Receptors originate from a man aged 40-50 years with Graves' ophthalmopathy.

This clonotype came up many times. The chain has TRBV11-2 and TRBJ2-5; 8 bases are shared with TRBD1. The germline V gene has CDR1 SGHAT and CDR2 FQNNGV. V lost 3 bases to trimming and J lost 4 bases; unmatched junction nucleotides: 4. The CDR3 runs 14 residues. The CDR3, as DNA: TGTGCCAGCAGCTTCAGGGGGCGCGGAGAGACCCAGTACTTC. This gives the protein CASSFRGRGETQYF.

This clonotype was detected ten times or more. Germline and junction disagree at one end, which may indicate a read error. The V and J genes are TRBV5-1 and TRBJ2-6; D is unresolved. From germline, CDR1 is SGHRS and CDR2 YFSETQ. The CDR3 totals 14 residues. This CDR3 reads CASSLGSGANVLTF. CDR3 sequence (DNA): TGTGCCAGCAGCTTAGGGTCTGGGGCCAACGTCCTGACTTTC.

The V call is TRBV12-3 or TRBV12-4, the J call TRBJ2-2; tentatively, D is TRBD1 or TRBD2 (6 bases each). The CDR3 consists of 15 residues. Trimming shortened V by 2 bases and J by 5 bases, and 12 bases separated the two germline ends. The CDR3 protein is CASSLMGGGTGELFF. CDR3 nucleotide sequence: TGTGCCAGCAGTTTAATGGGGGGCGGGACCGGGGAGCTGTTTTTT.

The V gene is TRBV19, the J gene TRBJ1-5, with D perhaps TRBD1 (5 bases). The CDR3 covers 13 residues. V was cut by 5 bases and J by 4 bases, with 9 bases left in between. Germline V gives CDR1 LNHDA, CDR2 SQIVND (reference sequence). This chain's CDR3 is CASSQQVNQPQHF. CDR3 DNA sequence: TGTGCCAGTAGTCAACAGGTTAATCAGCCCCAGCATTTT.

This clonotype was counted ten times or more. The rearrangement uses TRBV2 and TRBJ1-2, with D perhaps TRBD1 (5 bases). This CDR3 is built from 13 residues. Germline CDR1 is SNHLY and CDR2 is FYNNEI. Trimming took 4 bases from V and 8 from J, leaving 14 bases between them. Written as DNA, the CDR3 is TGTGCCAGCAGTGGTGAGGGGAGGAAAGGCTACACCTTC. Translation: CASSGEGRKGYTF. Filled out from reference TRBV2 and TRBJ1-2, the complete variable domain reads EPEVTQTPSHQVTQMGQEVILRCVPISNHLYFYWYRQILGQKVEFLVSFYNNEISEKSEIFDDQFSVERPDGSNFTLKIRSTKLEDSAMYFCASSGEGRKGYTFGSGTRLTVV.

CDR3 amino acids: CASRGDLGVVNTEAFF. The CDR3 DNA sequence: TGCGCCAGCAGGGGGGATTTAGGGGTGGTGAACACTGAAGCTTTCTTT. The V call is TRBV5-1, the J call TRBJ1-1, with a possible D match to TRBD1 (5 bases). The CDR3 contains 16 residues. Germline V gene data show CDR1 as SGHRS and CDR2 as YFSETQ. V dropped 5 bases and J dropped 0 bases, with 17 bases sitting between them.

This clonotype has a handful of counts. This chain joins TRBV6-1 and TRBJ1-2; the match to TRBD1 covers 9 bases. Losses at the gene ends were 5 bases for V and 2 bases for J; bases not matched to a gene: 15. This CDR3 comprises 18 residues. Germline CDR1 MNHNS, CDR2 SASEGT. The DNA for the CDR3 is TGTGCCAGCAGTCAACCAGTGACAGGGGGACGGGGGAACTATGGCTACACCTTC. Translating gives CASSQPVTGGRGNYGYTF.

This clonotype has a handful of counts. CDR3: CASSSLQGSGNTIYF. The CDR3 nucleotides read TGTGCCAGCAGTTCCCTACAGGGCTCTGGAAACACCATATATTTT. This sequence joins TRBV27 and TRBJ1-3; possible D gene TRBD1, 6 bases. Germline loops: CDR1 MNHEY, CDR2 SMNVEV (reference sequence). Trimming pared 4 bases from V and 0 bases from J, leaving 10 bases between. The CDR3 length is 15 residues.

This clonotype was found a few times. The chain links TRBV24-1 to TRBJ2-1, with 8 positions matching TRBD1. Germline V CDR1 and CDR2: KGHDR, SFDVKD. This CDR3 spans 15 amino acids. After removal of 3 bases from V and 8 bases from J, the junction contained 8 bases not matched to a gene. This CDR3 reads CATSDPGTGQHEQFF. CDR3 in DNA: TGTGCCACCAGTGATCCCGGGACAGGACAGCATGAGCAGTTCTTC.